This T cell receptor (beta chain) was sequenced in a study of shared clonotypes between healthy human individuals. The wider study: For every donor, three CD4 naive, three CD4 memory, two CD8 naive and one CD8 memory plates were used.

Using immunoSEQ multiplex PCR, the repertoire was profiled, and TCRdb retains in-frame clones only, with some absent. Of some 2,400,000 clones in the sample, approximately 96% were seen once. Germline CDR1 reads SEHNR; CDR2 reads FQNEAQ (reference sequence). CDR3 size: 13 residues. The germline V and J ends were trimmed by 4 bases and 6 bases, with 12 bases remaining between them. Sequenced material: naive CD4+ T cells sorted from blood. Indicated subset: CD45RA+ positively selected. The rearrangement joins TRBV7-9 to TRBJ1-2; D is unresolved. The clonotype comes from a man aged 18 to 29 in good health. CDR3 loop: CASSSRSANGYTF. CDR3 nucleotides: TGTGCCAGCAGCTCGAGATCAGCTAATGGCTACACCTTC.